This TCR beta chain came from a study of T cell responses to AZD1222 COVID-19 vaccine. CDR1 SNHLY and CDR2 FYNNEI come from the germline V gene. Trimming left V 2 bases short and J 6 bases short, with 8 bases between. This CDR3 spans 13 amino acids. In regard to this clone: Its specificity is unknown.

Notes on the study in general: Only a handful of AZD1222 recipients tested seropositive at baseline. An increase in Spike-specific TCR breadth and depth was observed after two AZD1222 doses.

The protocol was immunoSEQ multiplex PCR, while the TCRdb copy is restricted to in-frame clones and leaves out a portion. The sample holds roughly 130,000 clones, around nine tenths seen once. This clonotype was obtained from an adult in good health. The input for sequencing was peripheral blood, taken on day 0 of AZD1222 vaccination. This chain connects TRBV2 to TRBJ2-1; D not certain. CDR3 in DNA: TGTGCCAGCAGTGAAATAACTTCCAATGAGCAGTTCTTC. It specifies CASSEITSNEQFF.